These 11 T cell receptor beta chains originate from one sample sequenced in a study of tumor and adjacent non-tumor tissue in lung cancer. TCRbeta libraries were built with three rounds of nested PCR, modified from ARM-PCR. TCRdb reprocessed the multiplex PCR reads via MiXCR and lists one record per CDR3 protein. This table has about 90,000 distinct CDR3 sequences, more than 75% appearing once. No cell sorting was done before RNA was extracted from the tissue. This non-tumor lung sample came from over 3 cm beyond the tumor edge. The sequenced sample consisted of distant non-tumor lung tissue. The receptors were sampled from a woman in her forties or fifties with non-small cell lung cancer.

In the case of this clonotype: One end of the junction is discordant with germline, which a read error may explain. J is TRBJ1-5 and V is TRBV12-3 or TRBV12-4; perhaps TRBD1 as D (5 bases). This CDR3 has 12 amino acids. The chain's CDR3 is CASSDSNQSQDF. The CDR3 DNA reads TGTGCCAGCAGCGACAGCAATCAGTCCCAGGATTTT.

On this clonotype itself: The final CDR3 position lacks the conserved phenylalanine or tryptophan, pointing to a likely read error. J is TRBJ1-6 and V is TRBV12-3 or TRBV12-4; D perhaps matches TRBD1 (6 bases). Trimming stripped 6 bases from V and 11 bases from J, with 14 bases between. The CDR3 consists of 13 residues. CDR3: CASSDYRETPLHS. In DNA form, the CDR3 reads TGTGCCAGCAGCGATTACAGGGAAACACCCCTCCACTCT.

The chain recombines TRBV10-3 with TRBJ1-2, with D unresolved. Germline-derived CDR1 and CDR2 are ENHRY and SYGVKD. The CDR3 is 13 amino acids. V dropped 1 base and J dropped 6 bases, with 9 bases sitting between them. CDR3 protein: CAISEYGIDGYTF. CDR3 sequence (DNA): TGTGCCATCAGTGAGTATGGGATAGATGGCTACACCTTC.

A note on this clonotype: At one of its ends the junction is not consistent with the germline gene, which may arise from a read error. This chain uses TRBV29-1 with TRBJ1-2; a possible D gene is TRBD1 (5 bases). The CDR3 is made up of 18 amino acids. Germline lookup yields CDR1 SQVTM and CDR2 ANQGSEA. CDR3 sequence: CCVEPPEGKGEKGWDYTF. CDR3 nucleotide sequence: TGCTGCGTTGAGCCCCCCGAGGGAAAAGGGGAGAAAGGATGGGACTACACCTTC.

The gene calls are TRBV10-3 and TRBJ2-1; TRBD2 matches 7 bases. The CDR3 loop spans 15 amino acids. After removal of 8 bases from V and 8 bases from J, the junction contained 15 bases not matched to a gene. Germline assignment: CDR1 ENHRY and CDR2 SYGVKD. The CDR3 here is CAIGPGLVGDYEQFF. The CDR3 nucleotides are TGTGCCATCGGTCCTGGACTAGTGGGAGACTATGAGCAGTTCTTC.

This clonotype was recorded many times. Here the CDR3 omits its conserved ending phenylalanine or tryptophan, so a read error is the likely source. The CDR3 here is CASSGSRGLGETQYL. DNA of the CDR3: TGTGCCAGCAGTGGATCAAGGGGGCTGGGGGAGACCCAGTACCTC. This chain joins TRBV12-3 or TRBV12-4 and TRBJ2-5; 7 positions agree with TRBD1. The CDR3 sequence is 15 residues long. V lost 5 bases and J lost 5; bases outside the gene matches: 11.

This chain connects TRBV20-1 to TRBJ2-5, with D perhaps matching TRBD1 (5 bases). Looked up from germline, CDR1 is DFQATT and CDR2 is SNEGSKA (reference sequence). Trimming took 7 bases from V and 3 from J, leaving 12 bases between them. CDR3 length equals 12 residues. The CDR3 DNA reads as TGCAGTGTTATCAGGGTCAAAGAGACCCAGTACTTC. Translation gives CSVIRVKETQYF.

Worth noting for this clonotype: Germline is not matched at one junction end, which may reflect a read error. The chain couples TRBV10-1 to TRBJ1-1; perhaps TRBD1 as D (5 bases). Germline V gene data show CDR1 as WNHNN and CDR2 as SYGVQD (reference sequence). The CDR3 totals 14 residues. The CDR3 coding sequence is TGCGCCAGCAGTGATAACCAGGGCTACACTGAAGCTCTCTTT. Its translation is CASSDNQGYTEALF.

This clonotype has more than one count but fewer than ten. One base away lies a much larger clone, so this may be a sequencing read error. The CDR3 DNA is TGCGCCAGCCCGGACAGGAGCTCCTACGAGCAGTACTTC. As protein: CASPDRSSYEQYF. The rearrangement joins TRBV5-1 to TRBJ2-7, with TRBD1 identical over 7 bases. There are 13 residues in the CDR3. CDR1 and CDR2 from the germline V gene are SGHRS and YFSETQ. After removal of 7 bases from V and 0 bases from J, the junction contained 4 bases not matched to a gene.

The gene calls are TRBV6-2 or TRBV6-3 and TRBJ2-5; tentatively, D is TRBD2 (5 bases). There are 14 residues in the CDR3. CDR1 is MNHEY, CDR2 SVGEGT, per germline. V lost 2 bases and J lost 9, with 16 bases in between. The chain's CDR3 is CASSYDKRRESQYF. The CDR3 region has the DNA TGTGCCAGCAGTTACGACAAGCGAAGGGAGTCCCAGTACTTC.

This clonotype was recorded once. The junction does not match germline at one end; this may be a read error. The rearrangement uses TRBV4-1 and TRBJ1-5; D may be TRBD1 (5 bases). Germline V gene data show CDR1 as MGHRA and CDR2 as YSYEKL. The CDR3 consists of 16 residues. DNA for the CDR3: TGCGCAAGCAGCCAAGTTCCGGGAGGGGACAATCAGCCCCAGCATTTT. Encoded protein: CASSQVPGGDNQPQHF.